Sequencing of this T cell receptor beta chain was carried out in a study of CD8+ T cells in alopecia areata. RNA extraction and reverse transcription yielded cDNA as sequencing template. TCRdb's table, derived via immunoSEQ multiplex PCR, lists solely in-frame clones and lacks some. The profile shows about 190,000 clones, around 60% of them singletons. Germline V gene data show CDR1 as DFQATT and CDR2 as SNEGSKA (reference sequence). Between the trimmed V and J ends, which lost 8 bases and 8 bases, there was a span of 12 bases. This CDR3 has 11 amino acids. The clonotype comes from a human donor with alopecia areata. The chain employs TRBV20-1 and TRBJ1-4; possible D gene TRBD1, 5 bases. This sample comprised CD4+ T cells sorted from blood, obtained at week 0. The CDR3 nucleotides are TGCAGTAGCGGGCAGGGAGAAAAACTGTTTTTT. Encoded protein: CSSGQGEKLFF.